Below, 20 T cell receptor beta chains from the same sample are listed, as sequenced in a study of cytomegalovirus exposure and HLA in healthy donors. Researchers ran the PCR with 60 Vbeta and 13 Jbeta primers. Measured with immunoSEQ multiplex PCR; TCRdb has only the in-frame clones, and not every one. The table shows more than 150,000 clones, with approximately 80% occurring only once. Sequenced: PBMCs. The receptors stem from a girl aged 10 to 17 in good health and CMV-seropositive.

This clone has a handful of counts. The V gene is TRBV6-1, the J gene TRBJ2-2; 12 nucleotides agree with TRBD2. This CDR3 is built from 15 residues. The V segment lost 11 bases and the J segment 7 bases; nucleotides outside the gene matches: 11. The V gene's germline CDR1 is MNHNS and CDR2 SASEGT. The CDR3 protein is CAFKGLAGSGGELFF. DNA of the CDR3: TGTGCCTTTAAAGGACTAGCGGGAAGTGGCGGGGAGCTGTTTTTT.

The rearrangement uses TRBV4-3 and TRBJ2-7; the D gene is possibly TRBD2 (5 bases). Germline lookup yields CDR1 LGHNA and CDR2 YSLEER. Trimming shortened V by 1 base and J by 6 bases, and 16 bases separated the two germline ends. The CDR3 has 15 amino acids. CDR3 sequence reads: CASSQGRGFVSEQYF. CDR3 coding DNA: TGCGCCAGCAGCCAAGGTCGGGGTTTTGTGAGCGAGCAGTACTTC.

In DNA, the CDR3 is TGTGCCAGCAGTTTCGGACCTGGGACCCCTACTAGCTCTTACGAGCAGTACTTC. This codes for CASSFGPGTPTSSYEQYF. The chain has TRBV27 and TRBJ2-7; D perhaps matches TRBD2 (6 bases). CDR1 and CDR2 (germline): MNHEY, SMNVEV (reference sequence). The CDR3 consists of 18 residues. Deletions cut 3 bases from V and 4 bases from J, with 25 bases between.

The chain is built from TRBV9 and TRBJ2-1; D is ambiguous. Trimming removed 1 base at V and 14 bases at J, with 10 bases between. Germline V gene lookup returns CDR1 SGDLS and CDR2 YYNGEE. The CDR3 has 11 amino acids. CDR3 coding DNA: TGTGCCAGCAGCGTAAATGGCCGTAAGTTCTTC. Protein sequence: CASSVNGRKFF.

The chain couples TRBV11-2 to TRBJ2-5; 8 nucleotides match TRBD1. In germline, CDR1 is SGHAT, CDR2 FQNNGV. This CDR3 spans 15 amino acids. With 3 bases clipped from V and 2 bases from J, the junction kept 5 bases outside the gene matches. CDR3 region: CASSFGTGEQETQYF. DNA for the CDR3: TGTGCCAGCAGCTTCGGGACAGGTGAACAAGAGACCCAGTACTTC.

This chain joins TRBV30 and TRBJ2-1; D call uncertain. Trimming took off 3 bases at V and 3 bases at J, with 12 bases between the two ends. The CDR3 runs to 14 residues. The germline CDR1 and CDR2 sequences are GTSNPN and SVGIG (reference sequence). The CDR3, as DNA: TGTGCCTGGAGCAAGGTGGAGAGCTACAATGAGCAGTTCTTC. It is translated as CAWSKVESYNEQFF.

This clone has only a few counts. J is TRBJ1-1 and V is TRBV7-9, with TRBD1 as a possible D gene (5 bases). Trimming removed 1 base at V and 5 bases at J, with 11 bases between. CDR1 is SEHNR, CDR2 FQNEAQ, per germline (reference sequence). The CDR3 extends over 14 amino acids. CDR3 sequence (DNA): TGTGCCAGCAGCTTAGTCTGGGGGGTAACTGAAGCTTTCTTT. This sequence encodes CASSLVWGVTEAFF.

V usage is TRBV5-5 and J usage is TRBJ2-1, with 9 bases identical to TRBD2. The V segment lost 6 bases and the J segment 0 bases; nucleotides outside the gene matches: 4. The CDR3 spans 15 residues. Per the germline V gene, CDR1 is SGHKS and CDR2 is YYEKEE (reference sequence). Written as DNA, the CDR3 is TGTGCCAGCACCCAACTAGCGGGCTCCTACAATGAGCAGTTCTTC. As protein: CASTQLAGSYNEQFF.

This clone was seen only once. This chain joins TRBV19 and TRBJ2-2; D perhaps matches TRBD1 (7 bases). Germline values: CDR1 LNHDA, CDR2 SQIVND (reference sequence). The CDR3 is 14 amino acids. Trimming removed 3 bases at V and 5 bases at J, with 10 bases between. CDR3 in DNA: TGTGCCAGTAGTATTCCAGGGGGGACCGGGGAGCTGTTTTTT. Its protein product is CASSIPGGTGELFF.

V is TRBV6-5 and J is TRBJ2-7; D is undetermined. The CDR3 spans 13 residues. The germline gives CDR1 MNHEY, CDR2 SVGAGI. The V and J ends lost 6 bases and 4 bases respectively, with 13 bases between them. The CDR3 DNA reads TGTGCCAGCAGCCCAACAAAATATTACGAGCAGTACTTC. This encodes CASSPTKYYEQYF.

This chain connects TRBV5-3 to TRBJ2-2; possible D gene TRBD1, 5 bases. TRBV5-3 is recorded as an ORF, its role being uncertain. The CDR3 spans 16 residues. V gave up 4 bases and J gave up 1 base, with 14 bases separating them. The CDR3 nucleotides are TGTGCCAGAAGCCCACGACGACAGCAGAACACCGGGGAGCTGTTTTTT. It codes for CARSPRRQQNTGELFF.

This chain joins TRBV5-1 and TRBJ1-1, with D maybe TRBD1 (6 bases). This CDR3 is 15 amino acids long. V was clipped by 1 base and J by 2 bases, with 12 bases between them. Germline CDR1 is SGHRS and CDR2 is YFSETQ. The chain's CDR3 is CASSLYPGVNTEAFF. The CDR3 nucleotides are TGCGCCAGCAGCTTGTATCCAGGGGTAAACACTGAAGCTTTCTTT.

CDR3 sequence (DNA): TGTGCCAGTAGTAGGGACAGCTACGAGCAGTACTTC. It translates to CASSRDSYEQYF. The genes are TRBV19 and TRBJ2-7; 7 bases are shared with TRBD1. With V trimmed by 4 bases and J by 3 bases, 0 bases remained unmatched. CDR1 is LNHDA, CDR2 SQIVND, per germline (reference sequence). The CDR3 spans 12 residues.

The chain carries TRBV27 and TRBJ2-7; the match to TRBD2 covers 11 bases. CDR3 size: 15 residues. V gave up 8 bases and J gave up 2 bases; unmatched junction bases: 8. The germline gives CDR1 MNHEY, CDR2 SMNVEV (reference sequence). The CDR3 DNA is TGTGCCAGCTCTCCTAGACTAGCGGGAACCTACGAGCAGTACTTC. The encoded protein is CASSPRLAGTYEQYF.

The table lists this clone with a few counts. The chain couples TRBV11-3 to TRBJ2-1, with D possibly being TRBD2 (5 bases). Germline V lookup: CDR1 SGHNT, CDR2 YENEEA. Trimming removed 5 bases at V and 9 bases at J, with 20 bases between. The CDR3 is made up of 15 amino acids. The CDR3 reads CASSGRSGHLSEQFF. CDR3 sequence (DNA): TGTGCCAGCAGCGGCAGGAGCGGTCATCTGAGTGAGCAGTTCTTC.

The chain has TRBV15 and TRBJ2-1, with D perhaps matching TRBD2 (5 bases). The CDR3 extends over 14 amino acids. Trimming removed 3 bases at V and 8 bases at J, with 14 bases between. Germline V gives CDR1 LNHNV, CDR2 YYDKDF (reference sequence). This chain's CDR3 is CATSRRELNHEQFF. CDR3 in DNA: TGTGCCACCAGCAGGAGGGAGTTGAACCATGAGCAGTTCTTC.

V gene TRBV15 combines with J gene TRBJ2-1; TRBD2 matches at 11 bases. V lost 3 bases and J lost 12; bases outside the gene matches: 7. CDR1 is LNHNV and CDR2 is YYDKDF in the germline V gene (reference sequence). The CDR3 runs 14 residues. CDR3 protein: CATSSGTSGARQFF. The CDR3 region has the DNA TGTGCCACCAGCAGTGGGACTAGCGGAGCTCGGCAGTTCTTC.

The V gene is TRBV27, the J gene TRBJ2-3; D perhaps matches TRBD2 (6 bases). CDR1 MNHEY and CDR2 SMNVEV come from the germline V gene (reference sequence). Trimming removed 5 bases at V and 5 bases at J, with 17 bases between. There are 15 residues in the CDR3. The CDR3 bases are TGTGCCAGCAGTCCGACTAGTGGAGCGGTAGATACGCAGTATTTT. Its translation: CASSPTSGAVDTQYF.

The CDR3 reads CASRFSALAATGDDEAFF. The DNA for the CDR3 is TGTGCCAGCAGGTTCAGCGCGCTCGCTGCGACAGGGGATGATGAAGCTTTCTTT. V is TRBV2 and J is TRBJ1-1; 8 nucleotides align to TRBD1. Germline lookup yields CDR1 SNHLY and CDR2 FYNNEI. With 6 bases clipped from V and 7 bases from J, the junction kept 22 bases outside the gene matches. The CDR3 runs 18 residues.

CDR3 sequence reads: CASSHSGGSGDLRNQPQHF. The CDR3 DNA reads TGCGCCAGCAGCCATTCTGGAGGATCGGGTGACTTGAGGAATCAGCCCCAGCATTTT. The chain combines TRBV4-1 with TRBJ1-5; D gene unclear. Germline CDR1 and CDR2: MGHRA and YSYEKL. CDR3 length: 19 amino acids. Between the trimmed V and J ends, which lost 3 bases and 4 bases, there was a span of 25 bases.